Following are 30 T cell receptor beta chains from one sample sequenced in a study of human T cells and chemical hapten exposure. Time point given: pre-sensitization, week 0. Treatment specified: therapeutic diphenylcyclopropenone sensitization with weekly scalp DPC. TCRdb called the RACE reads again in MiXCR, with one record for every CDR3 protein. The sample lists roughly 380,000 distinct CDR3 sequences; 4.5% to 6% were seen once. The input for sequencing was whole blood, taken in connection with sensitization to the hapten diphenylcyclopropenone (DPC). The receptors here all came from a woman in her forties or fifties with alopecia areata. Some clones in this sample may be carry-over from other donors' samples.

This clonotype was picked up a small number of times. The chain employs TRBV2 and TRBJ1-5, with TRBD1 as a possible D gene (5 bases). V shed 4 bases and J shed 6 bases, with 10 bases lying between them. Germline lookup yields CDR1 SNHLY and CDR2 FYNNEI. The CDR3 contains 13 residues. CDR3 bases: TGTGCCAGCAGTGGGGAACAGGCTCAGCCCCAGCATTTT. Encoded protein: CASSGEQAQPQHF.

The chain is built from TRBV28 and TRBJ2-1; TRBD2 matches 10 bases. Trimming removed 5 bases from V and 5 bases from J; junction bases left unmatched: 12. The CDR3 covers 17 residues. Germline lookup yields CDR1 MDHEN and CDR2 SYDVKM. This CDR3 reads CASSTTLAGVGNNEQFF. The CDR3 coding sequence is TGTGCCAGCAGTACGACCCTAGCGGGAGTGGGAAACAATGAGCAGTTCTTC.

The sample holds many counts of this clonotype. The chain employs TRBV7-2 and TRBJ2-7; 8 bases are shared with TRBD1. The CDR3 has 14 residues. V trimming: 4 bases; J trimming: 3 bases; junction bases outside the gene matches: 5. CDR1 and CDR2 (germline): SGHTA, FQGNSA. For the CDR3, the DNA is TGTGCCAGCAGCTCAGGGACAGGATTCTACGAGCAGTACTTC. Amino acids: CASSSGTGFYEQYF.

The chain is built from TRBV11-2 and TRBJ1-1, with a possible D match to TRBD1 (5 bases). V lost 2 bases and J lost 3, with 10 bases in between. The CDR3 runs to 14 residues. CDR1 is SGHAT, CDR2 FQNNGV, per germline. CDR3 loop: CASSLFSGDTEAFF. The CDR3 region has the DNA TGTGCCAGCAGCTTATTTTCGGGGGACACTGAAGCTTTCTTT.

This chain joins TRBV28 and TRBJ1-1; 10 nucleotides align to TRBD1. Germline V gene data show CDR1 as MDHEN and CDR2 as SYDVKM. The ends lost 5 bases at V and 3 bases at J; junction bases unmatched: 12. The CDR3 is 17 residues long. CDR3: CASSQQTGGFYDTEAFF. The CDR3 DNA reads TGTGCCAGCAGTCAGCAGACAGGGGGCTTTTATGACACTGAAGCTTTCTTT.

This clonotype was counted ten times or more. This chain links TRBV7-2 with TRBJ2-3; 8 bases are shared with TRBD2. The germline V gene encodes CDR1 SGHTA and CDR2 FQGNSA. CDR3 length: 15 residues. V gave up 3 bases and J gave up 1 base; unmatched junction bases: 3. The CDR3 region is CASSLSTSGTDTQYF. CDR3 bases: TGTGCCAGCAGCTTGTCGACTAGCGGCACAGATACGCAGTATTTT.

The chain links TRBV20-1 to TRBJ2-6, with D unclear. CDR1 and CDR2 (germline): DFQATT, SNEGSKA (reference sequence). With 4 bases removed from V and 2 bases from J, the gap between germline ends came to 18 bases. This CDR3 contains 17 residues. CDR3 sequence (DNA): TGCAGTGCTACTAAGCCCCTCGGTGGGCCTGGGGCCAACGTCCTGACTTTC. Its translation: CSATKPLGGPGANVLTF.

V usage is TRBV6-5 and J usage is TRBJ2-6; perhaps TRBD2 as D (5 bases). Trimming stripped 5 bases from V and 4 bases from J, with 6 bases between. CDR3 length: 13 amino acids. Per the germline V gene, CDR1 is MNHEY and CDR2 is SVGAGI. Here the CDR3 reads CASSTGGANVLTF. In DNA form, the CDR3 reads TGTGCCAGCAGTACGGGAGGGGCCAACGTCCTGACTTTC.

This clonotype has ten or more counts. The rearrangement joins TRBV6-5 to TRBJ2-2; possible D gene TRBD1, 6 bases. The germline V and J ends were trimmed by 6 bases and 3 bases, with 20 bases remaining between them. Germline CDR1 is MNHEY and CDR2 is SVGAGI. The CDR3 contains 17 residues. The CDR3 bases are TGTGCCAGCAGCCCCTACGCAGGGGCGTCGGACACCGGGGAGCTGTTTTTT. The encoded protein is CASSPYAGASDTGELFF.

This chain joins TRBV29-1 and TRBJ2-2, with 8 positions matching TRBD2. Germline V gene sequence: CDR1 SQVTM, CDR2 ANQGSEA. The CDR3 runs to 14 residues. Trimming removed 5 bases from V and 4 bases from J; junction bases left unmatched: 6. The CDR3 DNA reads TGCAGCGTTACGGGACTAGGGGGCACCGGGGAGCTGTTTTTT. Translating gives CSVTGLGGTGELFF.

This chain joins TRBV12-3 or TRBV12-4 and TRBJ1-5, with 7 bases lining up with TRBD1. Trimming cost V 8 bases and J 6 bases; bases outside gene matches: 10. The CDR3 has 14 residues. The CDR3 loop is CASAQGRSGQPQHF. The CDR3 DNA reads TGTGCCAGCGCACAGGGGAGGAGTGGTCAGCCCCAGCATTTT.

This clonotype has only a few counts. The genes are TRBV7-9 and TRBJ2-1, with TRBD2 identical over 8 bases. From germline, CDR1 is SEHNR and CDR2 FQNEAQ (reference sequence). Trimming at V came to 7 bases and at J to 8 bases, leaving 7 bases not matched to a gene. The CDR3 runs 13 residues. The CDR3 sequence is CASTRGGRDEQFF. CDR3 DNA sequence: TGTGCCAGCACCCGGGGGGGGAGGGATGAGCAGTTCTTC.

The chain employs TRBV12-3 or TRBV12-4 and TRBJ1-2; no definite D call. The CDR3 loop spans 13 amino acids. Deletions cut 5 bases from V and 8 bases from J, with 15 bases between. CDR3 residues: CASSRTPNEGYTF. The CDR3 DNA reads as TGTGCCAGCAGTCGGACCCCAAATGAGGGCTACACCTTC.

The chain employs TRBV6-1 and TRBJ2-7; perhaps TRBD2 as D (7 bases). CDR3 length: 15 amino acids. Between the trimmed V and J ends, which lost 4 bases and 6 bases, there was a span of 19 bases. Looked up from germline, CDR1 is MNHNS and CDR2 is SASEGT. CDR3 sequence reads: CASSATSWGGSEQYF. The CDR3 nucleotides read TGTGCCAGCAGTGCCACTAGCTGGGGGGGCTCCGAGCAGTACTTC.

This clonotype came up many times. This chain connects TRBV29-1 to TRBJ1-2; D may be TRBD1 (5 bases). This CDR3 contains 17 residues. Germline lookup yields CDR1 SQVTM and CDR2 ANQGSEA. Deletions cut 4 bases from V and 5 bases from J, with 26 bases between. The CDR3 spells CSVGGLPISLTGYGYTF. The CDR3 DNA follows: TGCAGCGTTGGGGGCCTACCGATCAGCCTCACGGGGTATGGCTACACCTTC.

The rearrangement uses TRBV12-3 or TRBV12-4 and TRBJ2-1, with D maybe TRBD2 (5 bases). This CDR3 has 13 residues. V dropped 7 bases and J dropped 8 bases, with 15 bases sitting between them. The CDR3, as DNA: TGTGCCAGCACCGAGGGCCCTTCGGATGAGCAGTTCTTC. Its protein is CASTEGPSDEQFF.

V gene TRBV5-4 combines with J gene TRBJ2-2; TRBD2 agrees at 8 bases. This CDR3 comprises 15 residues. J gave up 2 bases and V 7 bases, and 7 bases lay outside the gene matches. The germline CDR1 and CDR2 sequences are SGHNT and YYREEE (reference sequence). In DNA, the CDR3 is TGTGCCAGCCGCCCAGCGGGGGCCAACACCGGGGAGCTGTTTTTT. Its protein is CASRPAGANTGELFF.

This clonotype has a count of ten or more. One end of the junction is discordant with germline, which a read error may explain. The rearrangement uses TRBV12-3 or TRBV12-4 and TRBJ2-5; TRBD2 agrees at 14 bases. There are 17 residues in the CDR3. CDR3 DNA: TGTGCCAGCAGTCTAGCCCCTGGACTAGCGGGAGGAGAGACCCAGTACTTC. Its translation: CASSLAPGLAGGETQYF.

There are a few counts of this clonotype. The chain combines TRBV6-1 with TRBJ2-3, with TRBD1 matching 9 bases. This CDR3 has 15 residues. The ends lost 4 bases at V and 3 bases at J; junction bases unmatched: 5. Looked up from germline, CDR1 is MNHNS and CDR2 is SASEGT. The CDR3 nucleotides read TGTGCCAGCAGTGTGACAGGGGGTATTACAGATACGCAGTATTTT. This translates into CASSVTGGITDTQYF.

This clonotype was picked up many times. The CDR3 region is CASSSGQGAWDGYTF. The CDR3 nucleotides read TGCGCCAGCAGCTCAGGACAGGGGGCTTGGGATGGCTACACCTTC. The chain is built from TRBV5-1 and TRBJ1-2, with 11 bases that match TRBD1. Germline CDR1 is SGHRS and CDR2 is YFSETQ. The CDR3 covers 15 residues. Trimming took 3 bases from V and 6 from J; bases not matched to a gene: 7.

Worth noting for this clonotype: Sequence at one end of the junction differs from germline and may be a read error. CDR3 residues: CASSRGNGQFF. The CDR3 DNA reads as TGCGCCAGCAGCCGGGGGAATGGGCAGTTCTTC. The chain couples TRBV5-1 to TRBJ2-1, with a possible D match to TRBD2 (6 bases). This CDR3 spans 11 amino acids. From germline, CDR1 is SGHRS and CDR2 YFSETQ. The full variable domain, rest sourced from reference TRBV5-1 and TRBJ2-1, is KAGVTQTPRYLIKTRGQQVTLSCSPISGHRSVSWYQQTPGQGLQFLFEYFSETQRNKGNFPGRFSGRQFSNSRSEMNVSTLELGDSALYLCASSRGNGQFFGPGTRLTVL.

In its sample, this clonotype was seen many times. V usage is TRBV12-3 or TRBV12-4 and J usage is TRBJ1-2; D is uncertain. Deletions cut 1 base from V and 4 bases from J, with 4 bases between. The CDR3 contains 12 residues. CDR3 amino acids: CASSLELYGYTF. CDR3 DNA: TGTGCCAGCAGTTTAGAGCTCTATGGCTACACCTTC.

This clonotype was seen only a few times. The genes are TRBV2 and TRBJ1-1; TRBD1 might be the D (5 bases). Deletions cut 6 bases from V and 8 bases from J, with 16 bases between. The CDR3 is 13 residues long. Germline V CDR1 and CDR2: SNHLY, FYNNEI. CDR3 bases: TGTGCCAGCAGCCCAAACGTTCAGGGCGAAGCTTTCTTT. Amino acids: CASSPNVQGEAFF.

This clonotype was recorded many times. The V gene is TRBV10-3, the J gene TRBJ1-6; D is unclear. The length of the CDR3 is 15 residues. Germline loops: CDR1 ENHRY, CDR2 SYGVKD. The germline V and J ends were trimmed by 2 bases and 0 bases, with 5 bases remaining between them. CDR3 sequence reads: CAISEEGSYNSPLHF. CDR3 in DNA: TGTGCCATCAGTGAGGAGGGCTCCTATAATTCACCCCTCCACTTT.

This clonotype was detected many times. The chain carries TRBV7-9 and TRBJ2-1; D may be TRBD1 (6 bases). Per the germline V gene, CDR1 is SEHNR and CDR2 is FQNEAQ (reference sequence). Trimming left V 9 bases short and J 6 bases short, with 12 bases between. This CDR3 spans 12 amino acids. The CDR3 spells CASRDTRNEQFF. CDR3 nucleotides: TGTGCCAGTCGGGACACCCGCAATGAGCAGTTCTTC.

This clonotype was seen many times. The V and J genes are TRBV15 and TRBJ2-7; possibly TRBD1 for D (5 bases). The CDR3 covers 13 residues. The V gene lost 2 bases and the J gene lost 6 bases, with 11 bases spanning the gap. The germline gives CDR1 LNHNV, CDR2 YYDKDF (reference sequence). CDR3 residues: CATSRNPGIEQYF. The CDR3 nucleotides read TGTGCCACCAGCAGAAACCCAGGGATCGAGCAGTACTTC.

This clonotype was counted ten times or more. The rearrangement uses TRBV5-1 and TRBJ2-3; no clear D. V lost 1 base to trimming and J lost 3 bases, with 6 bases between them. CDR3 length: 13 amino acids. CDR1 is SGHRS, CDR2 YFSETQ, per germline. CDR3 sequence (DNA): TGCGCCAGCAGCTTGACGGCAACAGATACGCAGTATTTT. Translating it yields CASSLTATDTQYF.

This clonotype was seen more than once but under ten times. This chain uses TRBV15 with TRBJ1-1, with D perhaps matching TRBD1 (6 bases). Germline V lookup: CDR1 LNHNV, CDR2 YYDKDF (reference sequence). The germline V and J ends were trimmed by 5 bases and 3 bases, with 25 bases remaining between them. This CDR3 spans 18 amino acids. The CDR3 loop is CATSPVLRGAIRDTEAFF. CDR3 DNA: TGTGCCACCAGCCCAGTATTAAGGGGGGCGATTAGGGACACTGAAGCTTTCTTT.

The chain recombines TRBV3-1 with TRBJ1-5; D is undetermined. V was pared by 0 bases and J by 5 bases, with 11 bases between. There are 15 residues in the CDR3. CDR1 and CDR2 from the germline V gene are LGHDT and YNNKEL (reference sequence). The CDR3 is CASSQEPSPHQPQHF. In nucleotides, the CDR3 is TGTGCCAGCAGCCAAGAACCGAGCCCGCATCAGCCCCAGCATTTT.

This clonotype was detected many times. The CDR3: CASSLANRGINSPLHF. CDR3 DNA sequence: TGTGCCAGCAGCTTAGCTAACAGGGGAATTAATTCACCCCTCCACTTT. The rearrangement joins TRBV7-6 to TRBJ1-6, with 7 bases aligning to TRBD1. The germline V gene encodes CDR1 SGHVS and CDR2 FNYEAQ. This CDR3 has 16 residues. V was clipped by 0 bases and J by 6 bases; unmatched bases: 5. Based on the CDR3 plus reference TRBV7-6 and TRBJ1-6, the full variable domain is GAGVSQSPRYKVTKRGQDVALRCDPISGHVSLYWYRQALGQGPEFLTYFNYEAQQDKSGLPNDRFSAERPEGSISTLTIQRTEQRDSAMYRCASSLANRGINSPLHFGNGTRLTVT.